The TCR beta chain described here comes from a study of T-cell reconstitution after alpha-beta-depleted transplantation in children. This clonotype was seen more than once but under ten times. The authors prepared the TCRbeta library with unique molecular identifiers. TCRdb processed the PCR reads anew with MiXCR; each CDR3 protein has one entry. This sample has some 100,000 distinct CDR3 sequences; around 15% occur once, and the top ten carry about 19%. This CDR3 is built from 12 residues. Trimming shortened V by 2 bases and J by 8 bases, and 7 bases separated the two germline ends. The V and J genes are TRBV12-3 or TRBV12-4 and TRBJ2-4; D may be TRBD1 (6 bases). The source of this sequence is a male patient between 2 and 10 years old who had a stem cell transplant for acute lymphoblastic leukemia, so the T cells may come from the graft donor. The sequences come from PBMCs, mostly from graft donor cells, collected 180 days after TCRalphabeta/CD19-depleted stem cell transplant. The CDR3 loop is CASSLPGDIQYF. CDR3 sequence (DNA): TGTGCCAGCAGTTTACCAGGGGACATTCAGTACTTC.